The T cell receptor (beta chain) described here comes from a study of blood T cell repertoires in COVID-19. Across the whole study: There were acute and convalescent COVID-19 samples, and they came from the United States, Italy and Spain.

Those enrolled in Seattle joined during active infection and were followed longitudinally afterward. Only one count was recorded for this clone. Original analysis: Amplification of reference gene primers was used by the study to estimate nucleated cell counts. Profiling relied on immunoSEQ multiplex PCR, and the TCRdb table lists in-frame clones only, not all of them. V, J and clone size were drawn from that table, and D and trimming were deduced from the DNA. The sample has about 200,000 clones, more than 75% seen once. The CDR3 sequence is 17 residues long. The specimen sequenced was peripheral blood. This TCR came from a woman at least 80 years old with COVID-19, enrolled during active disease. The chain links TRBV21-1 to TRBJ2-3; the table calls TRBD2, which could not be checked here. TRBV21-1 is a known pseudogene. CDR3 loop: CASSKPACGRGTDTQYF. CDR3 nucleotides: TGTGCCAGCAGCAAACCAGCCTGCGGGAGGGGAACAGATACGCAGTATTTT.